This T cell receptor (beta chain) was identified in a study of shared clonotypes between healthy human individuals (dated by TCRdb to about 2020). Study-level background: The cohort included a few men and a couple of women between 18 and 49 years of age. Libraries were prepared and TCR repertoires were sequenced by different laboratories using diverse techniques, in order to increase sequencing depth and limit assay-specific biases. Per donor, three plates each were used for CD4 naive and CD4 memory, two for CD8 naive, and one for CD8 memory. To estimate repertoire size and how much clonotype sharing occurs between individuals, the study deeply sequenced the blood TCR repertoires of roughly 5 healthy adults. Between about 0.85 and 9.5 billion PBMCs per donor were obtained by leukapheresis.

Concerning this clone itself: Its antigen is not yet known. Qualities for individual bases were not recorded, and no much larger clone is one base off.

Using the deep immunoSEQ assay, TCR CDR3 regions were amplified from genomic DNA by multiplex PCR. Genomic DNA extracted from each cell subset was distributed evenly over all wells of several immunoSEQ 96-well plates, and each plate served as one replicate. For sorted subsets, about 200 ng genomic DNA, equal to tens of thousands of T cell genomes, was loaded into each replicate PCR. Purified libraries were measured with a Qubit 3.0 fluorometer, size-checked on a Bioanalyzer 2100, and measured again with the KAPA Library Quantification kit. A separate single-read 150-cycle Illumina NextSeq 550 flow cell was used to sequence each immunoSEQ 96-well plate. On the study's bioinformatics: Because the immunoSEQ output held only junctional sequences and lacked quality scores, the filtering could not match the filtering applied to full-length reads. Sequences were annotated with PyIR, a Python wrapper for IgBLAST v1.9, and V/J genes and CDR3 were assigned using IMGT germline references. Reads with weak V/J assignments (E-value above 1e-6), missing CDR3, stop codons, out-of-frame junctions, or ambiguous translated residues were removed. A V3J clonotype was defined by an identical inferred V gene, J gene, and CDR3 amino acid sequence. To compute the percentage overlap between repertoires, the number of shared unique clonotypes was divided by the size of the smaller repertoire. Three approaches were used to assess repertoire richness: RTK rarefaction, the Chao1 estimator, and Recon v2.1 estimates of unobserved clonotypes. For all TCRbeta clonotypes obtained by the gDNA method from a handful of donors, generation probabilities were computed with OLGA. TCRdb took this table from immuneACCESS and kept in-frame rearrangements with V and J called. Such tables lack part of the clones; where checked against another copy, unresolved V genes explain under half of the gap, and the rest is unexplained. V, J and clone size are taken as reported in that table, and D and trimming were inferred from the DNA itself. The sample has some 2.1 million clones on record, roughly 94% of them singletons. The leading ten clones occupy about 1.1% of the sample.

CDR1 SGDLS and CDR2 YYNGEE were looked up in the germline V gene. The CDR3, from cysteine to phenylalanine, totals 14 residues. Left in the record is the CDR3 DNA by itself, 42 bases read in frame from the first base. V is clipped by 4 bases and J by 0 bases, and the sequence between their germline boundaries is 11 bases long. For the CD8 naive samples, CD45RO-negative cells were positively selected for CCR7, yielding a CD45RA+CCR7+ population from which TemRA cells were excluded. The donors were healthy, HIV-negative adults with no recently reported acute infections or vaccinations. All donors were Caucasian adults living in Nashville, Tennessee, USA. Blood was obtained by leukapheresis, after which PBMCs were separated by Ficoll-Histopaque density gradient centrifugation and cryopreserved in liquid nitrogen vapor phase. Analytical flow cytometry was used to check the purity and quantity of each magnetically sorted T cell population. Each sorted fraction had its genomic DNA isolated and then quantified by UV absorbance on a Nanodrop 2000c.

General findings and caveats noted by the study authors: Sharing across several donors was observed for about 4.8% of naive CD4, less than 4% of naive CD8, around 2.5% of memory CD4, and about 0.38% of memory CD8 clonotypes. Clonotypes shared by all four sorted-subset donors showed higher generation probabilities than non-shared clonotypes. Pairwise subsampling indicated that sequencing depth was expected to affect the degree of clonotype sharing among donors. Only blood was sampled, and tissue TCR repertoires likely differ from those in blood. The small number of donors limited the genetic and exposure-history diversity represented. Rarefaction of sorted-subset datasets indicated incomplete sequencing despite the large sequencing depth. Naive subsets generally had larger estimated clonotype richness than memory subsets.

The source is a man younger than 30 in good health. Material: naive CD8+ T cells sorted from blood. The cell subset or site label corresponds to: CD45RA+CCR7+. The chain joins TRBV9 to TRBJ2-7; there is no confident call for the D gene. The CDR3 has the sequence CASSTGDGSYEQYF. The nucleotide sequence reads as follows: TGTGCCAGCAGCACTGGTGACGGCTCCTACGAGCAGTACTTC.